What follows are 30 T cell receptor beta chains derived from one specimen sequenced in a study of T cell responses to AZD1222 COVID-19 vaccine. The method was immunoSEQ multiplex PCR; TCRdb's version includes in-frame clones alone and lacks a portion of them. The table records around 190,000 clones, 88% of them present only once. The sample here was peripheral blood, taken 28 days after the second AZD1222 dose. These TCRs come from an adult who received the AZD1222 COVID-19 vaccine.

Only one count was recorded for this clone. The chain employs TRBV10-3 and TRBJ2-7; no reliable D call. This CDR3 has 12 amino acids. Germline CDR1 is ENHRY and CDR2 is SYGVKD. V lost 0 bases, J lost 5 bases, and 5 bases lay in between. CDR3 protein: CAISESGDEQYF. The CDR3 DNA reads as TGTGCCATCAGTGAGTCTGGGGACGAGCAGTACTTC.

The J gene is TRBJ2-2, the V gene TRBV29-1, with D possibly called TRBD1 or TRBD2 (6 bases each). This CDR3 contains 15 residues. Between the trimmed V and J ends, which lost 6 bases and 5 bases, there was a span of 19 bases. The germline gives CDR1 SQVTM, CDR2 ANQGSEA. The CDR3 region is CSVPVWGAGTGELFF. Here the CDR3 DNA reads TGCAGCGTCCCTGTTTGGGGGGCTGGAACCGGGGAGCTGTTTTTT.

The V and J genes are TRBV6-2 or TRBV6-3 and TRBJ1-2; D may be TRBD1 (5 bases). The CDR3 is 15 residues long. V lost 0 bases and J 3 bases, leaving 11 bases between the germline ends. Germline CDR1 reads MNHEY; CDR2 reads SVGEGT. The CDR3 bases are TGTGCCAGCAGTTACTCTCGGGGGATGGACTATGGCTACACCTTC. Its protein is CASSYSRGMDYGYTF.

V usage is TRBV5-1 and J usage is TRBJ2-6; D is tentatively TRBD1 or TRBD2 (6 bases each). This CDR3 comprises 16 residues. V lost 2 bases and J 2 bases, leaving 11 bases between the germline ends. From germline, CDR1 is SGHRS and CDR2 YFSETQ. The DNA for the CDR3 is TGCGCCAGCAGCTTTGACGGGGGCCCTGGGGCCAACGTCCTGACTTTC. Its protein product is CASSFDGGPGANVLTF.

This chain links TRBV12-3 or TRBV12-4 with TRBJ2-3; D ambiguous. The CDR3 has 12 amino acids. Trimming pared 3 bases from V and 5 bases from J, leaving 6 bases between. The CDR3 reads CASSFNGDTQYF. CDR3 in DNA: TGTGCCAGCAGTTTTAACGGAGATACGCAGTATTTT.

The DNA for the CDR3 is TGTGCCAGCAGTGAAGCGGCTTTGCCCCTCCACTTT. Translated: CASSEAALPLHF. The V call is TRBV2, the J call TRBJ1-6; no definite D call. Germline-derived CDR1 and CDR2 are SNHLY and FYNNEI. The CDR3 sequence is 12 residues long. The ends were cut back, 0 bases at V and 13 bases at J, with 7 bases in the middle.

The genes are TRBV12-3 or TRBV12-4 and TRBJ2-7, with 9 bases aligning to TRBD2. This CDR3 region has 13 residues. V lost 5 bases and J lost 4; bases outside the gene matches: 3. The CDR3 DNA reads TGTGCCAGCAGTAGAGCGGGGGGATACGAGCAGTACTTC. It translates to CASSRAGGYEQYF.

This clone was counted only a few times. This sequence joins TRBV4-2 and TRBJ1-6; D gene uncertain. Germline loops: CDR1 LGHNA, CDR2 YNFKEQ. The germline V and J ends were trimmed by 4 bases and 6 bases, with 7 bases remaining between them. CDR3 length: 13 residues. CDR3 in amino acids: CASSPGSNSPLHF. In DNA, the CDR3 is TGTGCCAGCAGCCCCGGATCTAATTCACCCCTCCACTTT.

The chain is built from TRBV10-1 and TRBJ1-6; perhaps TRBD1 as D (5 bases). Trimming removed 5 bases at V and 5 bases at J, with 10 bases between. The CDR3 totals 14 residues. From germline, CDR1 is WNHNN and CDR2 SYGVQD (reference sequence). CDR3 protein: CASSTGTDNSPLHF. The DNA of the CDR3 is TGCGCCAGCAGTACCGGGACGGATAATTCACCCCTCCACTTT.

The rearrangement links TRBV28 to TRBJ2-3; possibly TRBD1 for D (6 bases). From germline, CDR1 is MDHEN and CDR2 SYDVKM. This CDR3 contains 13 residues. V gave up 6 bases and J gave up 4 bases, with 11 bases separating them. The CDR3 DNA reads TGTGCCAGCAGGATACAGGGTTCAGATACGCAGTATTTT. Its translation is CASRIQGSDTQYF. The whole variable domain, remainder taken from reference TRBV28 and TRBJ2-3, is DVKVTQSSRYLVKRTGEKVFLECVQDMDHENMFWYRQDPGLGLRLIYFSYDVKMKEKGDIPEGYSVSREKKERFSLILESASTNQTSMYLCASRIQGSDTQYFGPGTRLTVL.

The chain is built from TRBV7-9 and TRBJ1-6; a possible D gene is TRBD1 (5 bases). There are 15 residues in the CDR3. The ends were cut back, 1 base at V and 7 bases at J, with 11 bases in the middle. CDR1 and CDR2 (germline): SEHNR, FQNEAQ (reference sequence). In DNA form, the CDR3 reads TGTGCCAGCAGCTTAGGGACAACGACAAATTCACCCCTCCACTTT. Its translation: CASSLGTTTNSPLHF.

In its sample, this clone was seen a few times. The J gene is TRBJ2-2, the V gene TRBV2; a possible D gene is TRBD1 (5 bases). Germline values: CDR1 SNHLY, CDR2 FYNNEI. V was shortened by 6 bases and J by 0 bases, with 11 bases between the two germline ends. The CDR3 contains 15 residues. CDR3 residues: CASRTDIANTGELFF. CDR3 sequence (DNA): TGTGCCAGCAGGACGGACATAGCGAACACCGGGGAGCTGTTTTTT.

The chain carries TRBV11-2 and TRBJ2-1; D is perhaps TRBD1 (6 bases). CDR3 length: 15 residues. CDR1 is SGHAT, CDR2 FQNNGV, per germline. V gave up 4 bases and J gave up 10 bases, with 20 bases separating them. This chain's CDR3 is CASSSLGQTVGEQFF. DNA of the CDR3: TGTGCCAGCAGCTCACTTGGACAGACGGTGGGCGAGCAGTTCTTC. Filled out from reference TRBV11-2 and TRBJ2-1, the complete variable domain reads EAGVAQSPRYKIIEKRQSVAFWCNPISGHATLYWYQQILGQGPKLLIQFQNNGVVDDSQLPKDRFSAERLKGVDSTLKIQPAKLEDSAVYLCASSSLGQTVGEQFFGPGTRLTVL.

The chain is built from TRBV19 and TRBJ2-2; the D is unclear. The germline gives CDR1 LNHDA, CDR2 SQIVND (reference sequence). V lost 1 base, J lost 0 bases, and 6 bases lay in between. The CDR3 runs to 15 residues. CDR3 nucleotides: TGTGCCAGTAGTATAGGGGTCCCGAACACCGGGGAGCTGTTTTTT. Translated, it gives CASSIGVPNTGELFF.

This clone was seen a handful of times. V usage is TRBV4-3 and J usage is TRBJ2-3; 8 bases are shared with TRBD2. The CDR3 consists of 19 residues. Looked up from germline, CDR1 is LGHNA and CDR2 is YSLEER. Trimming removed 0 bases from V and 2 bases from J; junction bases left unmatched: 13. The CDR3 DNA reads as TGCGCCAGCAGCCAAGATTCATCGGGGGGGGACCGTTTCACAGATACGCAGTATTTT. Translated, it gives CASSQDSSGGDRFTDTQYF.

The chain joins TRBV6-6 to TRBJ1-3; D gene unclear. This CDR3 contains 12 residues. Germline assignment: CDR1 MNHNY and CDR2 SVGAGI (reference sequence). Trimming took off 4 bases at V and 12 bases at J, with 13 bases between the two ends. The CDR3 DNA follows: TGTGCCAGCAGTTCCGGGCGGTCTGTCATATATTTT. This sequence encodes CASSSGRSVIYF.

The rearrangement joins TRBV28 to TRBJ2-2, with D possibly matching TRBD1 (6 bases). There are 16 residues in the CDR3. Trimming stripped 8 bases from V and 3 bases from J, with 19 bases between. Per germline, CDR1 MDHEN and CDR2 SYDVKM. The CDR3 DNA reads TGTGCCAGCGGCCTTTGGGGGCAGGGAGACACCGGGGAGCTGTTTTTT. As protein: CASGLWGQGDTGELFF.

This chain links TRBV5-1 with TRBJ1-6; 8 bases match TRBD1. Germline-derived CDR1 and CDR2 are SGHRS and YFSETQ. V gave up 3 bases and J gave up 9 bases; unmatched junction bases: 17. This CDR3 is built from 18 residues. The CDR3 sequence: CASSSSGTGSLRGSPLHF. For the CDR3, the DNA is TGCGCCAGCAGCTCTTCCGGGACAGGTAGCTTGAGGGGTTCACCCCTCCACTTT.

The chain's CDR3 is CASSLGLANTEAFF. The CDR3 coding sequence is TGTGCCAGTAGTTTGGGGCTTGCGAACACTGAAGCTTTCTTT. The rearrangement uses TRBV19 and TRBJ1-1, with a tentative D call TRBD1 (5 bases). This CDR3 comprises 14 residues. V lost 5 bases and J 1 base, leaving 11 bases between the germline ends. CDR1 is LNHDA, CDR2 SQIVND, per germline (reference sequence).

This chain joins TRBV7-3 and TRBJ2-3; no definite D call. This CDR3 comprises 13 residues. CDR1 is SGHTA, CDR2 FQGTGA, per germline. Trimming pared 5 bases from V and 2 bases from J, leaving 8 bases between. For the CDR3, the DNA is TGTGCCAGCAGCCCTCACCCCACAGATACGCAGTATTTT. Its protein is CASSPHPTDTQYF.

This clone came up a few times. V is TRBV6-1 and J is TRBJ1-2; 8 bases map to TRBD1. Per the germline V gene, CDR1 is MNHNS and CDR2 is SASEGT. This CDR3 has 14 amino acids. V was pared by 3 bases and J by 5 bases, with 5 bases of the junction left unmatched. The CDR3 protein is CASSDSGGRYGYTF. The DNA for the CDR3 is TGTGCCAGCAGTGATTCAGGGGGCCGGTATGGCTACACCTTC.

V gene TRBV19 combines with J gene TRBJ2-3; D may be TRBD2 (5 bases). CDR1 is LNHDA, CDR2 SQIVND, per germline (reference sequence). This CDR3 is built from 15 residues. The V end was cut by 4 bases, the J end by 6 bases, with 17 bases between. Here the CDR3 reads CASSKELVGSDTQYF. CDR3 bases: TGTGCCAGTAGTAAAGAACTAGTAGGTTCGGATACGCAGTATTTT.

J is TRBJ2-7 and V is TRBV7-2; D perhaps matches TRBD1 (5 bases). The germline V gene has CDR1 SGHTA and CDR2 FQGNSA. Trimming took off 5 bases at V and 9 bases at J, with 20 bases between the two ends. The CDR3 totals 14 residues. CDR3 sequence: CASSQRSRGLAQYF. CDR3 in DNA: TGTGCCAGCAGCCAAAGGTCTAGGGGATTGGCGCAGTACTTC.

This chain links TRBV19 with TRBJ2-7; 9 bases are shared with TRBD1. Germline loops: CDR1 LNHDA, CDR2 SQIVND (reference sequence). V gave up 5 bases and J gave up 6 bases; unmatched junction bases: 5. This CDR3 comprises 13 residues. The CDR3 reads CASSGTGLGEQYF. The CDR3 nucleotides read TGTGCCAGTAGTGGGACAGGGCTGGGCGAGCAGTACTTC.

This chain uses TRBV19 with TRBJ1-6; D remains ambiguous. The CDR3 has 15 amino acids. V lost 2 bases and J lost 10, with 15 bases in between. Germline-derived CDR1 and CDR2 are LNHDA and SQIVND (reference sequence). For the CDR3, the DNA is TGTGCCAGTAGTATAATGTCCAGCGGTGAATCACCCCTCCACTTT. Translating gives CASSIMSSGESPLHF.

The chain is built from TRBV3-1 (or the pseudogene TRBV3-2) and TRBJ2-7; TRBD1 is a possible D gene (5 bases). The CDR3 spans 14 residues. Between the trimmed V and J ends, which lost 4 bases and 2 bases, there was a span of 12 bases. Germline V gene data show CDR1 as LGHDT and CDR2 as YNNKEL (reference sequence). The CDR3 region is CASSPRRGTYEQYF. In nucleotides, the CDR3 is TGTGCCAGCAGCCCAAGAAGGGGAACCTACGAGCAGTACTTC.

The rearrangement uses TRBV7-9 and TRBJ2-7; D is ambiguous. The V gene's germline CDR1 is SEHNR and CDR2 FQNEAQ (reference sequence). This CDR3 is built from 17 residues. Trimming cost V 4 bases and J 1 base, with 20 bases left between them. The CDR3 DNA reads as TGTGCCAGCAGCTCCCCGAGTAGTCTATCTGGATCCTACGAGCAGTACTTC. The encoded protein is CASSSPSSLSGSYEQYF.

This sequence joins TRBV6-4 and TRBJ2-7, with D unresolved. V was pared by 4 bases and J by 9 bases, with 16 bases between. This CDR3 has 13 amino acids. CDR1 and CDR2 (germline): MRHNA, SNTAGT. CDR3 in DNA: TGTGCCAGCAGTGTAATGGTTGGGCGAAGGCAGTACTTC. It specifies CASSVMVGRRQYF.

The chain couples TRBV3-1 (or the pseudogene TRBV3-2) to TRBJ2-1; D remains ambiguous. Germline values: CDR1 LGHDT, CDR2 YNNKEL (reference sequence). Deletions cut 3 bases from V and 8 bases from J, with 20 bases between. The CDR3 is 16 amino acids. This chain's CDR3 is CASSHFTPLSPDEQFF. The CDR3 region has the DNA TGTGCCAGCAGCCATTTCACACCGCTTTCTCCCGATGAGCAGTTCTTC.

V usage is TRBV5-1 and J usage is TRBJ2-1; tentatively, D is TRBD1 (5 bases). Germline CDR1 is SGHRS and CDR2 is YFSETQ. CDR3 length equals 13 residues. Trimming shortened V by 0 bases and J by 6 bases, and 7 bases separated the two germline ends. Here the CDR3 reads CASSLARANEQFF. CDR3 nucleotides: TGCGCCAGCAGCTTGGCCAGGGCCAATGAGCAGTTCTTC.